These T cell receptor beta chains were read from a single sample in a study of T cell responses to AZD1222 COVID-19 vaccine. Profiling relied on immunoSEQ multiplex PCR, and the TCRdb table lists in-frame clones only, not all of them. The repertoire holds 100,000 to 150,000 clones, with around 86% as singletons. Sequencing used peripheral blood, obtained on day 0 of AZD1222 vaccination. All receptors derive from an adult in good health. Both conserved end residues are part of each CDR3. Fields, in order: J gene, V gene, clone size, CDR3 length, D gene, CDR3 DNA, CDR3 protein. The D gene is left open where the match is weak. The size entry is marked missing in some rows and otherwise reads once, few, many or a size class.

j_gene: TRBJ1-2; v_gene: TRBV30; abundance: -; len: 15; d_gene: -; CDR3nt: TGTGCCTGGGGAAGATCCGGGCGTCCAAACTATGGCTACACCTTC; CDR3aa: CAWGRSGRPNYGYTF
j_gene: TRBJ2-2; v_gene: TRBV11-2; abundance: once; len: 15; d_gene: TRBD1; CDR3nt: TGTGCCAGCAGACCGGGACAGATCAACACCGGGGAGCTGTTTTTT; CDR3aa: CASRPGQINTGELFF
j_gene: TRBJ1-1; v_gene: TRBV20-1; abundance: -; len: 11; d_gene: -; CDR3nt: TGCAGTGCTAGAGATTCTCGTAAGGCTTTCTTT; CDR3aa: CSARDSRKAFF
j_gene: TRBJ1-5; v_gene: TRBV10-1; abundance: -; len: 13; d_gene: -; CDR3nt: TGCGCCAGTGGTGACAGCCCCAATCAGCCCCAGCATTTT; CDR3aa: CASGDSPNQPQHF
j_gene: TRBJ1-3; v_gene: TRBV18; abundance: -; len: 17; d_gene: -; CDR3nt: TGTGCCAGCTCACCCCGGGCCGATTCACTCTCTGGAAACACCATATATTTT; CDR3aa: CASSPRADSLSGNTIYF
j_gene: TRBJ2-1; v_gene: TRBV4-1; abundance: -; len: 13; d_gene: -; CDR3nt: TGCGCCAGCAGCCAAGTGGGGTACAATGAGCAGTTCTTC; CDR3aa: CASSQVGYNEQFF
j_gene: TRBJ2-1; v_gene: TRBV7-8; abundance: -; len: 14; d_gene: -; CDR3nt: TGTGCCAGCAGCTTAAGTGGGTTTTACAATGAGCAGTTCTTC; CDR3aa: CASSLSGFYNEQFF
j_gene: TRBJ1-1; v_gene: TRBV7-8; abundance: once; len: 15; d_gene: TRBD1; CDR3nt: TGTGCCAGCAGCTTAGCGCCCACAGGGGGCACTGAAGCTTTCTTT; CDR3aa: CASSLAPTGGTEAFF
j_gene: TRBJ1-1; v_gene: TRBV7-6; abundance: once; len: 15; d_gene: TRBD1; CDR3nt: TGTGCCAGCAGCTTAGCGACAGGGACGAACACTGAAGCTTTCTTT; CDR3aa: CASSLATGTNTEAFF
j_gene: TRBJ1-2; v_gene: TRBV5-1; abundance: -; len: 12; d_gene: -; CDR3nt: TGCGCCAGCAGCTTAACTAATGATGGCTACACCTTC; CDR3aa: CASSLTNDGYTF
j_gene: TRBJ2-2; v_gene: TRBV5-1; abundance: -; len: 16; d_gene: -; CDR3nt: TGCGCCAGCAGCTTGGAATCCGGACTAAACACCGGGGAGCTGTTTTTT; CDR3aa: CASSLESGLNTGELFF
j_gene: TRBJ1-3; v_gene: TRBV5-6; abundance: -; len: 12; d_gene: -; CDR3nt: TGTGCCAGCAGCTGGAGTGGAAACACCATATATTTT; CDR3aa: CASSWSGNTIYF
j_gene: TRBJ1-2; v_gene: TRBV3-1/TRBV3-2; abundance: -; len: 15; d_gene: -; CDR3nt: TGTGCCAGCAGCCAAGATCGGGGGATCAACTATGGCTACACCTTC; CDR3aa: CASSQDRGINYGYTF
j_gene: TRBJ1-6; v_gene: TRBV9; abundance: few; len: 11; d_gene: -; CDR3nt: TGTGCCAGCAGCGCTGACTCGCCCCTCCACTTT; CDR3aa: CASSADSPLHF
j_gene: TRBJ1-1; v_gene: TRBV7-6; abundance: -; len: 13; d_gene: -; CDR3nt: TGTGCCAGCACCACCCCGAAGATGGCTGAAGCTTTCTTT; CDR3aa: CASTTPKMAEAFF
j_gene: TRBJ2-5; v_gene: TRBV18; abundance: once; len: 16; d_gene: -; CDR3nt: TGTGCCAGCTCACCGCAGACGGGGGGCCGCGGAGAGACCCAGTACTTC; CDR3aa: CASSPQTGGRGETQYF
j_gene: TRBJ2-5; v_gene: TRBV19; abundance: -; len: 16; d_gene: -; CDR3nt: TGTGCCAGTAGTATAGAAGGGGGCGCGGGGGTGGAGACCCAGTACTTC; CDR3aa: CASSIEGGAGVETQYF
j_gene: TRBJ2-1; v_gene: TRBV27; abundance: -; len: 14; d_gene: TRBD1; CDR3nt: TGTGCCAGCGCCTACTACCAGGGGGCCAATGAGCAGTTCTTC; CDR3aa: CASAYYQGANEQFF
j_gene: TRBJ2-7; v_gene: TRBV3-1/TRBV3-2; abundance: -; len: 15; d_gene: -; CDR3nt: TGTGCCAGCAGCCATGGCAGGGACCCCTCCTACGAGCAGTACTTC; CDR3aa: CASSHGRDPSYEQYF
j_gene: TRBJ1-2; v_gene: TRBV7-7; abundance: -; len: 12; d_gene: -; CDR3nt: TGTGCTAGCATCCGTAGGACGGATGGCTACACCTTC; CDR3aa: CASIRRTDGYTF
j_gene: TRBJ1-2; v_gene: TRBV16; abundance: -; len: 14; d_gene: -; CDR3nt: TGTGCCAGCAGCCTCAAGACAGTTAACTATGGCTACACCTTC; CDR3aa: CASSLKTVNYGYTF
j_gene: TRBJ1-1; v_gene: TRBV19; abundance: -; len: 13; d_gene: -; CDR3nt: TGTGCCAGTAGTAGGTCCATGAACACTGAAGCTTTCTTT; CDR3aa: CASSRSMNTEAFF
j_gene: TRBJ2-1; v_gene: TRBV6-2/TRBV6-3; abundance: once; len: 14; d_gene: -; CDR3nt: TGTGCCAGCAGTTGGGGGGCCTCCTACAATGAGCAGTTCTTC; CDR3aa: CASSWGASYNEQFF
j_gene: TRBJ2-1; v_gene: TRBV5-1; abundance: -; len: 11; d_gene: -; CDR3nt: TGCGCCAGCAGCTTATACAATGAGCAGTTCTTC; CDR3aa: CASSLYNEQFF
j_gene: TRBJ2-3; v_gene: TRBV7-2; abundance: -; len: 16; d_gene: TRBD2; CDR3nt: TGTGCCAGCAGCTTCCCCTTAGCGGGGGCCACAGATACGCAGTATTTT; CDR3aa: CASSFPLAGATDTQYF
j_gene: TRBJ1-2; v_gene: TRBV6-2/TRBV6-3; abundance: -; len: 13; d_gene: -; CDR3nt: TGTGCCAGCAGTTACGCAGGGGCGGATGGCTACACCTTC; CDR3aa: CASSYAGADGYTF
j_gene: TRBJ1-5; v_gene: TRBV6-5; abundance: -; len: 13; d_gene: TRBD1; CDR3nt: TGTGCCAGCGGACAGGTCCCCCATCAGCCCCAGCATTTT; CDR3aa: CASGQVPHQPQHF
j_gene: TRBJ1-1; v_gene: TRBV2; abundance: -; len: 12; d_gene: -; CDR3nt: TGTGCCAGCAGACCTACAGGGTTTGAAGCTTTCTTT; CDR3aa: CASRPTGFEAFF
j_gene: TRBJ1-4; v_gene: TRBV7-9; abundance: -; len: 14; d_gene: TRBD1; CDR3nt: TGTGCCAGCAGCCGGACAGGAGATATAGAAAAACTGTTTTTT; CDR3aa: CASSRTGDIEKLFF
j_gene: TRBJ2-4; v_gene: TRBV30; abundance: -; len: 15; d_gene: -; CDR3nt: TGTGCCTGGACTCAGGGGGGCAGGGAAAAAAACATTCAGTACTTC; CDR3aa: CAWTQGGREKNIQYF
j_gene: TRBJ1-4; v_gene: TRBV6-5; abundance: -; len: 15; d_gene: -; CDR3nt: TGTGCCAGCAGTTACTCGAACCGGGGTAGAGAAAAACTGTTTTTT; CDR3aa: CASSYSNRGREKLFF
j_gene: TRBJ1-1; v_gene: TRBV7-9; abundance: -; len: 14; d_gene: -; CDR3nt: TGTGCCAGCAGCTCACGGCGCCAGAACACTGAAGCTTTCTTT; CDR3aa: CASSSRRQNTEAFF